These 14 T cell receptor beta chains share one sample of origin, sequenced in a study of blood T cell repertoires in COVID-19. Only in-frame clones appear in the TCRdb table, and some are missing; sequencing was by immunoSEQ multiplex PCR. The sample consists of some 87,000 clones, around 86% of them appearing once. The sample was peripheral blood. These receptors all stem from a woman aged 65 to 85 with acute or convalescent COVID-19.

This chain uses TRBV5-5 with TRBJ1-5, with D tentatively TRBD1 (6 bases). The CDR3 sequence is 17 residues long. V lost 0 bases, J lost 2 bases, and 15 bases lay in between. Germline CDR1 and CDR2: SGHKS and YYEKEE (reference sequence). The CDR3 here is CASSLEAGASGNQPQHF. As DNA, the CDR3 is TGTGCCAGCAGCTTGGAAGCGGGGGCCTCAGGCAATCAGCCCCAGCATTTT.

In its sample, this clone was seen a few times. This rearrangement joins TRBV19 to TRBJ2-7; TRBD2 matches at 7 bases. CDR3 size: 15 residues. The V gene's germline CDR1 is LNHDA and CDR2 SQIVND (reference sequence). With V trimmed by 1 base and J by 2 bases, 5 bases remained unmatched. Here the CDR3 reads CASSIVAGAPYEQYF. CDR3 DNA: TGTGCCAGTAGTATAGTGGCGGGAGCCCCCTACGAGCAGTACTTC.

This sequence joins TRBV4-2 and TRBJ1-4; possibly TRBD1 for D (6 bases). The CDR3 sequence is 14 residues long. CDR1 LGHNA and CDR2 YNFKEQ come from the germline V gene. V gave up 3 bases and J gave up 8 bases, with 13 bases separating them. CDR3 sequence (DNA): TGTGCCAGCAGCCACGGTCAGGGGAAAGAAAAACTGTTTTTT. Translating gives CASSHGQGKEKLFF.

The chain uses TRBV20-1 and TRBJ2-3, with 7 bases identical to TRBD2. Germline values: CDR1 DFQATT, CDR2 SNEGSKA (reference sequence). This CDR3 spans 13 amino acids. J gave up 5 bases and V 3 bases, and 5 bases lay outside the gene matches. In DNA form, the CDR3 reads TGCAGTGCTAGTTCGCCGGGGGGAGATACGCAGTATTTT. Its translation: CSASSPGGDTQYF.

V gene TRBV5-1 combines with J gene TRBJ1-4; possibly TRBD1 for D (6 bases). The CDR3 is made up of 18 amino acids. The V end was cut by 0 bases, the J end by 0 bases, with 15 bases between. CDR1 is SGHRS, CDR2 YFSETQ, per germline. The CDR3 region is CASSLVPSGEATNEKLFF. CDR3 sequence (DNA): TGCGCCAGCAGCTTGGTTCCCTCAGGGGAAGCAACTAATGAAAAACTGTTTTTT.

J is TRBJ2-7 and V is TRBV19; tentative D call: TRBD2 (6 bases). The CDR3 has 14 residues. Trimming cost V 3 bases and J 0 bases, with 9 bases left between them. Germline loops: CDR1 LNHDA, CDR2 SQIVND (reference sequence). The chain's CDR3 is CASSIFGSSYEQYV. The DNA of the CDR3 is TGTGCCAGTAGTATCTTCGGGAGCTCCTACGAGCAGTACGTC.

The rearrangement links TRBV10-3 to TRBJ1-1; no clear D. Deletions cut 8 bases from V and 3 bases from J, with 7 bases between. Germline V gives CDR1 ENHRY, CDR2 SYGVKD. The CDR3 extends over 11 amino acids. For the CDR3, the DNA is TGTGCCATCGGGAGGGACACTGAAGCTTTCTTT. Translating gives CAIGRDTEAFF.

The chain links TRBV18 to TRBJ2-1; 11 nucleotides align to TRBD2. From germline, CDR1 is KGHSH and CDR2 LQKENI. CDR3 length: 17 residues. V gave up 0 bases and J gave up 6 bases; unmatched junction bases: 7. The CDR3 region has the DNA TGTGCCAGCTCACCACCGCAACTAGCGGGAGTCGGCAATGAGCAGTTCTTC. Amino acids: CASSPPQLAGVGNEQFF.

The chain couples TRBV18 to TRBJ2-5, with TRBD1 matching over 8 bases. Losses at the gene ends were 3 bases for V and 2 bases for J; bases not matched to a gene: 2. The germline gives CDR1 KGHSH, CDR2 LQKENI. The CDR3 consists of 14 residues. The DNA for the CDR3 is TGTGCCAGCTCACCCGGGACAGGTCAAGAGACCCAGTACTTC. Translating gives CASSPGTGQETQYF.

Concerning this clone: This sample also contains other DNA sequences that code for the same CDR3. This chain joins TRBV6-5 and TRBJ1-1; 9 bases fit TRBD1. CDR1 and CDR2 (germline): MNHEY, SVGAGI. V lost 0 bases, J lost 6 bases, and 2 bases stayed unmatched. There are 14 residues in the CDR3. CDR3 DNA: TGTGCCAGCAGTTACTCGGGACAGGGAGCTGAAGCTTTCTTT. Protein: CASSYSGQGAEAFF.

The CDR3 nucleotides are TGCGCCAGCAGCCAAGTTGGACTAGCAACAGATACGCAGTATTTT. As protein: CASSQVGLATDTQYF. The chain employs TRBV5-1 and TRBJ2-3; 8 positions agree with TRBD2. The CDR3 loop spans 15 amino acids. Germline loops: CDR1 SGHRS, CDR2 YFSETQ. V was clipped by 4 bases and J by 3 bases; unmatched bases: 7.

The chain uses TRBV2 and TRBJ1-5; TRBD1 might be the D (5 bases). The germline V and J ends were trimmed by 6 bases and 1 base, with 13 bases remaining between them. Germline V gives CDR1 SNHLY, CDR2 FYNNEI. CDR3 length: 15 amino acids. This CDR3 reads CASRTEDLSNQPQHF. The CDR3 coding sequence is TGTGCCAGCAGGACAGAGGATTTGAGCAATCAGCCCCAGCATTTT.

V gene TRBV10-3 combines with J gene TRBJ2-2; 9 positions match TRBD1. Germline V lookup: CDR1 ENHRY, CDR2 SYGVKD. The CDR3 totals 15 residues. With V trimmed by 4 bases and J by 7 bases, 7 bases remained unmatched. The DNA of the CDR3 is TGTGCCATCAGTGGGACAGGGGTAGAGGGCGGGGAGCTGTTTTTT. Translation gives CAISGTGVEGGELFF.

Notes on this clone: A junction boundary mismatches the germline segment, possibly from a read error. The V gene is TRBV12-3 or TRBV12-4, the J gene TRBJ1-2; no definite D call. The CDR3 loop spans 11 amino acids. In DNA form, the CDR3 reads TGTGCCAGCAGGTTGGCACCCCCGACTTCCTTC. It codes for CASRLAPPTSF.